The 5 T cell receptor beta chains below all came from one sample that was sequenced in a study of spatial heterogeneity in lung cancer. Described time point: sample taken at primary tumor resection. The sequenced material consisted of unsorted whole RNA from tumor, nontumor lung or frozen PBMC. TCRdb reanalysed the 5' RACE reads using MiXCR and keeps one entry per CDR3 protein. Of fewer than 25,000 distinct CDR3 sequences in the sample, 3% to 3.5% were seen once. The material sequenced was PBMCs, taken at surgery. These TCRs come from a female donor with early-stage non-small cell lung cancer.

The table lists this clonotype with many counts. This chain's CDR3 is CASSWAHGHSSYEQYF. The CDR3 DNA sequence: TGCGCCAGCAGTTGGGCCCACGGCCACAGCTCCTACGAGCAGTACTTC. The chain employs TRBV10-2 and TRBJ2-7; D remains ambiguous. Germline V lookup: CDR1 WSHSY, CDR2 SAAADI. CDR3 length equals 16 residues. Trimming pared 5 bases from V and 0 bases from J, leaving 17 bases between.

This clonotype was observed many times. The V gene is TRBV4-1, the J gene TRBJ1-1; the D gene is possibly TRBD1 (5 bases). CDR1 MGHRA and CDR2 YSYEKL come from the germline V gene. The CDR3 contains 15 residues. V lost 0 bases and J lost 1, with 9 bases in between. CDR3 nucleotides: TGCGCCAGCAGCCAAGATCCGGGGGGGAACACTGAAGCTTTCTTT. Translation: CASSQDPGGNTEAFF.

There are many counts of this clonotype. The genes are TRBV5-1 and TRBJ1-1; no reliable D call. Germline CDR1 is SGHRS and CDR2 is YFSETQ. The CDR3 is 13 residues long. Trimming took 3 bases from V and 3 from J, leaving 9 bases between them. CDR3 in amino acids: CASSSGSHTEAFF. The CDR3 DNA is TGCGCCAGCAGCTCTGGCAGCCACACTGAAGCTTTCTTT.

Ten or more counts support this clonotype. The rearrangement joins TRBV11-1 to TRBJ2-2, with D tentatively TRBD2 (6 bases). Trimming removed 4 bases at V and 5 bases at J, with 14 bases between. CDR3 length: 15 residues. CDR1 SGHAT and CDR2 FQDESV come from the germline V gene (reference sequence). The CDR3 is CASSWDSRGTGELFF. The CDR3 DNA sequence: TGTGCCAGCAGCTGGGACTCCCGCGGGACCGGGGAGCTGTTTTTT.

This clonotype appeared many times. J is TRBJ1-3 and V is TRBV18, with D uncertain. The V gene's germline CDR1 is KGHSH and CDR2 LQKENI. This CDR3 region has 19 residues. V was clipped by 2 bases and J by 0 bases, with 20 bases between them. The CDR3 region is CASSPLSHGSGLSGNTIYF. CDR3 bases: TGTGCCAGCTCACCATTAAGTCACGGATCCGGACTCTCTGGAAACACCATATATTTT.